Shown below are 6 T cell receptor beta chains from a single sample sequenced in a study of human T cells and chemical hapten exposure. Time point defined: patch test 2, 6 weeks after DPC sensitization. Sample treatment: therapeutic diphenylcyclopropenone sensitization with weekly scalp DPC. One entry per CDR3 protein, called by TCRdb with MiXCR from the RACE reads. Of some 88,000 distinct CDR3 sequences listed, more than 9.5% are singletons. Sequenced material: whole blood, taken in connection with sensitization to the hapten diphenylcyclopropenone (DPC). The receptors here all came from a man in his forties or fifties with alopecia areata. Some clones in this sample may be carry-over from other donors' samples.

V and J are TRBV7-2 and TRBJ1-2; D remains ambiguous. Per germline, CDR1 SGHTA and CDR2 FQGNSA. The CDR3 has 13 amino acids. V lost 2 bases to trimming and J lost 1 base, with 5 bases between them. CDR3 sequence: CASSLPGNYGYTF. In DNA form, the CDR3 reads TGTGCCAGCAGCTTACCGGGTAACTATGGCTACACCTTC.

The CDR3 nucleotides read TGTGCCAGCAGCAAACGGACTTGGGATGAAAAACTGTTTTTT. Its translation is CASSKRTWDEKLFF. The J gene is TRBJ1-4, the V gene TRBV21-1. TRBV21-1 is given as a pseudogene. This CDR3 comprises 14 residues.

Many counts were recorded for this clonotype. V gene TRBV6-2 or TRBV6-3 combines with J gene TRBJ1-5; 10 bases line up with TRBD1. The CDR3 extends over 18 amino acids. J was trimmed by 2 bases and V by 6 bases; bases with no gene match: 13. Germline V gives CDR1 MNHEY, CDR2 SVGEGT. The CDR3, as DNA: TGTGCCAGCAGCCTAGTACCGGGACAGGGGAGAGGCAATCAGCCCCAGCATTTT. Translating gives CASSLVPGQGRGNQPQHF.

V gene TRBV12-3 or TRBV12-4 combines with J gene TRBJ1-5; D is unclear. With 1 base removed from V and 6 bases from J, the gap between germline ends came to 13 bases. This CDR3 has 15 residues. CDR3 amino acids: CASSLVGMRAQPQHF. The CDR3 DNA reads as TGTGCCAGCAGTTTAGTCGGGATGCGTGCTCAGCCCCAGCATTTT.

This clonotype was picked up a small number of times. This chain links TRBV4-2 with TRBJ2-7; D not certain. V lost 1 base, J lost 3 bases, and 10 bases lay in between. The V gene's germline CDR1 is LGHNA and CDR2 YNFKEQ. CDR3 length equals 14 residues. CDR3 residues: CASSQGHADYEQYF. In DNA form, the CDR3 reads TGTGCCAGCAGCCAAGGTCACGCGGACTACGAGCAGTACTTC.

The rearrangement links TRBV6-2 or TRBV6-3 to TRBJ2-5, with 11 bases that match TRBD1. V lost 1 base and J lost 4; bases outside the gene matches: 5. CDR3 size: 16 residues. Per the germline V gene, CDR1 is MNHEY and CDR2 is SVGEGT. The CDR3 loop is CASSYYGTGGGETQYF. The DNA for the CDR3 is TGTGCCAGCAGTTACTACGGGACAGGGGGTGGAGAGACCCAGTACTTC.